The 4 T cell receptor beta chains reported below all come from one sample, sequenced in a study of blood T cells in healthy people across ages. A second PCR of roughly 6 to 12 cycles used a sample-barcoded 5' primer and a J-beta primer mix. Using its own MiXCR run on the 5' RACE reads, TCRdb lists one record per CDR3 protein. The table has 1.5 million to 2 million distinct CDR3 sequences, 40% to 55% seen once; the top ten hold less than 2.5%. Sequencing was carried out using blood. Receptors were obtained from a woman aged 40 to 50 in good health.

This clonotype occurred once. This sequence joins TRBV11-2 and TRBJ2-5; 8 nucleotides match TRBD2. The V segment lost 3 bases and the J segment 2 bases; nucleotides outside the gene matches: 8. Germline values: CDR1 SGHAT, CDR2 FQNNGV. The CDR3 has 16 residues. CDR3 DNA: TGTGCCAGCAGCTTCCTTCGGGGGGGCCTACAAGAGACCCAGTACTTC. Amino acid sequence: CASSFLRGGLQETQYF.

This clonotype has more than one count but fewer than ten. This sequence joins TRBV7-3 and TRBJ2-1; 9 bases line up with TRBD2. CDR1 and CDR2 (germline): SGHTA, FQGTGA. The CDR3 has 16 amino acids. The junction had 5 bases not matched to a gene; V was cut back by 1 base and J by 4 bases. CDR3 DNA sequence: TGTGCCAGCAGCTTAAATGGGCTAGCGGGGTACAATGAGCAGTTCTTC. It encodes CASSLNGLAGYNEQFF.

For the CDR3, the DNA is TGTGCCAGCAGTTACGGGCGTGTGGGGGCTGCCTACAATGAGCAGTTCTTC. It is translated as CASSYGRVGAAYNEQFF. This rearrangement joins TRBV6-6 to TRBJ2-1; TRBD1 might be the D (6 bases). The CDR3 spans 17 residues. The V end lost 2 bases, the J end lost 2 bases, and 16 bases lay between the germline ends. Germline V gene lookup returns CDR1 MNHNY and CDR2 SVGAGI (reference sequence).

The chain joins TRBV15 to TRBJ1-4; a weak D match, TRBD1 (6 bases). Trimming shortened V by 1 base and J by 2 bases, and 8 bases separated the two germline ends. Germline lookup yields CDR1 LNHNV and CDR2 YYDKDF (reference sequence). This CDR3 has 15 amino acids. The CDR3, as DNA: TGTGCCACCAGCAGAGGGACAGTTACTAATGAAAAACTGTTTTTT. This translates into CATSRGTVTNEKLFF. Supplemented by reference TRBV15 and TRBJ1-4, the full variable domain reads DAMVIQNPRYQVTQFGKPVTLSCSQTLNHNVMYWYQQKSSQAPKLLFHYYDKDFNNEADTPDNFQSRRPNTSFCFLDIRSPGLGDTAMYLCATSRGTVTNEKLFFGSGTQLSVL.